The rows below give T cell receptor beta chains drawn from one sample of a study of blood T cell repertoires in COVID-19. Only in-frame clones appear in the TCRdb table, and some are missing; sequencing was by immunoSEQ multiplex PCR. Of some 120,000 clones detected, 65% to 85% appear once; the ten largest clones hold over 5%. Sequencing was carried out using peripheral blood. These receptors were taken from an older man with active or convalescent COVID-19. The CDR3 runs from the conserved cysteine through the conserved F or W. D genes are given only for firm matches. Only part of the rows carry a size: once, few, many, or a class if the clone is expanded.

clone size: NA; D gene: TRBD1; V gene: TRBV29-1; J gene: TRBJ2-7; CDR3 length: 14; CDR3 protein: CSVGQGQRGYEQYF; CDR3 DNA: TGCAGCGTTGGACAGGGGCAGAGAGGGTACGAGCAGTACTTC
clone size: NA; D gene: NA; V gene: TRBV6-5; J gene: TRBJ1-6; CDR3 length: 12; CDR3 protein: CASSSLPSPLHF; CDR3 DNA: TGTGCCAGCAGTTCCCTTCCTTCACCCCTCCACTTT
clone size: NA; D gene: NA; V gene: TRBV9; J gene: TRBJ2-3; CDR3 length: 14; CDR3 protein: CASSVSVSTDTQYF; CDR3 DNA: TGTGCCAGCAGCGTTTCAGTTAGCACAGATACGCAGTATTTT
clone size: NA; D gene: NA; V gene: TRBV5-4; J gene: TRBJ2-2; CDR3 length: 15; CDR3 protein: CASSLAGSGPGELFF; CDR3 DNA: TGTGCCAGCAGCTTGGCGGGATCCGGGCCCGGGGAGCTGTTTTTT
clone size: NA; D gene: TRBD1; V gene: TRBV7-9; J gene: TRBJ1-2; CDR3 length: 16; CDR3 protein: CASSLGDRELSRGYTF; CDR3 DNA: TGTGCCAGCAGCTTAGGGGACAGGGAGTTATCTCGGGGCTACACCTTC
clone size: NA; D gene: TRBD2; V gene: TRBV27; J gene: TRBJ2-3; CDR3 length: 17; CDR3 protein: CASSLSLLAGGEYTQYF; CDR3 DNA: TGTGCCAGCAGTTTGTCTCTACTAGCGGGGGGAGAGTATACGCAGTATTTT
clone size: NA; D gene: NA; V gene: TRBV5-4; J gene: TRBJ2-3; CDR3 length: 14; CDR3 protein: CASSLGTTQDTQYF; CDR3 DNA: TGTGCCAGCAGCTTGGGTACCACTCAAGATACGCAGTATTTT
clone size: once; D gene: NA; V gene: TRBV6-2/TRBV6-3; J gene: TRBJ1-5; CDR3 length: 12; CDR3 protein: CASSYRNQPQHF; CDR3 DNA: TGTGCCAGCAGTTATCGGAATCAGCCCCAGCATTTT
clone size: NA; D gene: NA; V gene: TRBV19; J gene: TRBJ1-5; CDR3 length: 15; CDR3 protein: CASTDRSLAGQPQHF; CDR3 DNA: TGTGCCAGTACCGATAGATCTCTCGCGGGGCAGCCCCAGCATTTT
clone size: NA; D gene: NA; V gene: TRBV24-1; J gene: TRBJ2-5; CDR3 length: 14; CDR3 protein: CATSDPGGGGTQYF; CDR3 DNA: TGTGCCACCAGTGATCCGGGGGGCGGGGGGACCCAGTACTTC
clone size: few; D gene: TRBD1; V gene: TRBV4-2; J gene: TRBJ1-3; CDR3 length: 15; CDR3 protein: CASSQRQGAGNTIYF; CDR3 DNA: TGTGCCAGCAGCCAAAGACAGGGGGCGGGAAACACCATATATTTT
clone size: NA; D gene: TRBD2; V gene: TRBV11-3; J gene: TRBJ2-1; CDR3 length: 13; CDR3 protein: CASSLEGTTRQFF; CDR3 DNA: TGTGCCAGCAGCCTAGAGGGGACTACCAGGCAGTTCTTC
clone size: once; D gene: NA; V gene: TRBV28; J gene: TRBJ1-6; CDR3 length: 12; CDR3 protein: CASGGNNSPLHF; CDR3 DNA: TGTGCCAGCGGCGGTAATAATTCACCCCTCCACTTT
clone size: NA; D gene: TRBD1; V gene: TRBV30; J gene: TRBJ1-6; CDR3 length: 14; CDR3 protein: CAWRGQYYNSPLHF; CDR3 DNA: TGTGCCTGGAGGGGACAGTACTATAATTCACCCCTCCACTTT
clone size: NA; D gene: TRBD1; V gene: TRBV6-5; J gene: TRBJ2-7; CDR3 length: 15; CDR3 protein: CASSDRDRGSYEQYF; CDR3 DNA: TGTGCCAGCAGCGACCGGGACAGGGGATCTTACGAGCAGTACTTC
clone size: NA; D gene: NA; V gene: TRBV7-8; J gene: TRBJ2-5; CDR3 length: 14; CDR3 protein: CASSPLGSQETQYF; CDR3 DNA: TGTGCCAGCAGCCCCCTGGGCTCGCAAGAGACCCAGTACTTC
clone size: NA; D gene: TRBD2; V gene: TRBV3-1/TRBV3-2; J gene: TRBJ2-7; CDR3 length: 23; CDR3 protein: CASSQVTGIEGWTSGGAPHEQYF; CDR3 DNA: TGTGCCAGCAGCCAAGTCACCGGGATCGAGGGTTGGACTAGCGGGGGGGCGCCCCACGAGCAGTACTTC
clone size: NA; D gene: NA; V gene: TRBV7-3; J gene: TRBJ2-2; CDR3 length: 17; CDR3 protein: CASSPRGEGGVPGELFF; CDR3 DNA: TGTGCCAGCAGCCCCCGGGGGGAGGGGGGTGTCCCCGGGGAGCTGTTTTTT
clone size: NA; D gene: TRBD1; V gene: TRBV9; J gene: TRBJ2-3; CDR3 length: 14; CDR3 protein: CASTPTGAEDTQYF; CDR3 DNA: TGTGCCAGCACCCCGACAGGGGCGGAAGATACGCAGTATTTT
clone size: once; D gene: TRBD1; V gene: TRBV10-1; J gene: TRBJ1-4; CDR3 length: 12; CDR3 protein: CASTRGGQPLFF; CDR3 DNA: TGCGCCAGCACCCGAGGGGGACAGCCACTGTTTTTT
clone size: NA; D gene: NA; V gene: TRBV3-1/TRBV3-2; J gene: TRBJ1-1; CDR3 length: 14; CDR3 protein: CASSFGRDGTEAFF; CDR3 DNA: TGTGCCAGCAGCTTCGGGCGGGACGGAACTGAAGCTTTCTTT
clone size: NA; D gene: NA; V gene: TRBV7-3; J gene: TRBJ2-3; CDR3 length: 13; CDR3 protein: CASSQGSTDTQYF; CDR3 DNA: TGTGCCAGCAGTCAGGGGAGCACAGATACGCAGTATTTT
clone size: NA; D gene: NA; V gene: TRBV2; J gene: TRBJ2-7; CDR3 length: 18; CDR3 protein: CASSEHPVNAGVGYEQYF; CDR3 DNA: TGTGCCAGCAGTGAACACCCGGTCAATGCAGGGGTCGGCTACGAGCAGTACTTC
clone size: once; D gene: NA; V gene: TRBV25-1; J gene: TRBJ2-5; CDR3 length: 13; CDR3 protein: CASSAGSGETQYF; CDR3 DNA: TGTGCCAGCAGTGCGGGGTCTGGGGAGACCCAGTACTTC
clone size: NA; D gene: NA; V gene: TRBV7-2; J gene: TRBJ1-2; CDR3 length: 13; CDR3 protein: CASSLDGNYGYTF; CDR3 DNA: TGTGCCAGCAGCTTAGACGGGAACTATGGCTACACCTTC
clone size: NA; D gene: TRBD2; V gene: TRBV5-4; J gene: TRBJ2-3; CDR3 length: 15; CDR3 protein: CASSQRAGVGDTQYF; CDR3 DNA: TGTGCCAGCAGCCAACGAGCGGGGGTGGGAGATACGCAGTATTTT
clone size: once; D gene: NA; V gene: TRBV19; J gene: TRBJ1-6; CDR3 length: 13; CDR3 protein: CASRGGPWSPLHF; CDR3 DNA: TGTGCCAGTAGGGGAGGCCCTTGGTCACCCCTCCACTTT
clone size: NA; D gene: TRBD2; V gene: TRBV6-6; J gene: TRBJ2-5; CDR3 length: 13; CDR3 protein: CATAGGGDETQYF; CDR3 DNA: TGTGCCACCGCCGGCGGGGGGGATGAGACCCAGTACTTC
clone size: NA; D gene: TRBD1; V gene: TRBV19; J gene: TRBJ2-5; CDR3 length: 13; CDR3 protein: CATNDRDGETQYF; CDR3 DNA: TGTGCCACCAACGACAGGGACGGGGAGACCCAGTACTTC
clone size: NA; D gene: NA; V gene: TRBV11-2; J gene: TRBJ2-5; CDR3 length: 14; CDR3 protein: CASSPEWGEETQYF; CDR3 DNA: TGTGCCAGCAGCCCAGAATGGGGGGAAGAGACCCAGTACTTC
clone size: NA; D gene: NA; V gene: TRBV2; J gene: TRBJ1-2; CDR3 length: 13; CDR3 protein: CASSPGVLYGYTF; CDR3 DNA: TGTGCCAGCAGTCCAGGGGTTCTCTATGGCTACACCTTC
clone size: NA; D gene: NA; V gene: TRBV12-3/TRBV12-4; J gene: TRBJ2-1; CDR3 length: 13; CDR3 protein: CATTQGRYNEQFF; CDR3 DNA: TGTGCCACCACGCAGGGCCGGTACAATGAGCAGTTCTTC
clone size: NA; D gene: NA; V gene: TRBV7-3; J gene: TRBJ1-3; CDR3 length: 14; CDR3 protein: CASSSDSSGNTIYF; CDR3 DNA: TGTGCCAGCAGCTCGGACAGCTCTGGAAACACCATATATTTT
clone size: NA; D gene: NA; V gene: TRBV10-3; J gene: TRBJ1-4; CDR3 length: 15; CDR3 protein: CAISESTGSGEKLFF; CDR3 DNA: TGTGCCATCAGTGAGTCGACCGGGTCGGGGGAAAAACTGTTTTTT
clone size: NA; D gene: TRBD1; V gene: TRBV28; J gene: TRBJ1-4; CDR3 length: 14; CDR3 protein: CASSFSGQSWGLFF; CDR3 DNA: TGTGCCAGCAGTTTCTCGGGACAGTCTTGGGGACTGTTTTTT
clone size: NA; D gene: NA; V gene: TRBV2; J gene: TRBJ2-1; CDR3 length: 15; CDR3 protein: CASSDIQAGRSEQFF; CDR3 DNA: TGTGCCAGCAGTGATATCCAAGCAGGGCGGAGTGAGCAGTTCTTC
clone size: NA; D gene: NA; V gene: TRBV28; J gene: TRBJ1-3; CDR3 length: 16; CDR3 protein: CASSFRELLSGNTIYF; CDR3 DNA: TGTGCCAGCAGTTTTCGGGAGTTACTCTCTGGAAACACCATATATTTT